What follows are 8 T cell receptor beta chains derived from one specimen sequenced in a study of blood T cell repertoires in COVID-19. Sequenced by immunoSEQ multiplex PCR; TCRdb stores in-frame clones only, minus some. This table holds tens of thousands of clones, roughly 89% found once. The sequencing input was peripheral blood. The receptors originated from a man between 70 and 80 years old with active COVID-19.

The gene calls are TRBV7-2 and TRBJ1-3; D ambiguous. With 3 bases removed from V and 0 bases from J, the gap between germline ends came to 9 bases. The CDR3 consists of 15 residues. In germline, CDR1 is SGHTA, CDR2 FQGNSA. The CDR3 nucleotides read TGTGCCAGCAGCTTCACAGAAATCTCTGGAAACACCATATATTTT. It is translated as CASSFTEISGNTIYF.

The gene calls are TRBV6-5 and TRBJ2-5; D call uncertain. V shed 6 bases and J shed 2 bases, with 10 bases lying between them. The CDR3 has 13 residues. CDR1 and CDR2 (germline): MNHEY, SVGAGI. CDR3 coding DNA: TGTGCCAGCAGCCGACAACGGCAAGAGACCCAGTACTTC. Protein product: CASSRQRQETQYF.

This chain connects TRBV5-6 to TRBJ1-5, with D perhaps TRBD1 (5 bases). Germline values: CDR1 SGHDT, CDR2 YYEEEE. The CDR3 totals 14 residues. V was shortened by 4 bases and J by 4 bases, with 12 bases between the two germline ends. CDR3 in DNA: TGTGCCAGCAGCGGGGGGGTACCAAATCAGCCCCAGCATTTT. It yields the protein CASSGGVPNQPQHF.

The V gene is TRBV9, the J gene TRBJ2-3; 9 nucleotides agree with TRBD1. Germline V gene data show CDR1 as SGDLS and CDR2 as YYNGEE. With V trimmed by 4 bases and J by 6 bases, 6 bases remained unmatched. This CDR3 is 14 amino acids long. The CDR3 protein is CASSQRTGEDTQYF. In DNA form, the CDR3 reads TGTGCCAGCAGCCAGCGGACAGGGGAGGATACGCAGTATTTT.

This rearrangement joins TRBV4-2 to TRBJ2-3; 8 bases agree with TRBD1. Per the germline V gene, CDR1 is LGHNA and CDR2 is YNFKEQ. The CDR3 sequence is 17 residues long. V was clipped by 1 base and J by 2 bases; unmatched bases: 8. The CDR3 region is CASSQGQGLGDTDTQYF. As DNA, the CDR3 is TGTGCCAGCAGCCAAGGACAGGGGCTGGGCGACACAGATACGCAGTATTTT.

The rearrangement links TRBV25-1 to TRBJ1-4; D remains unclear. CDR1 and CDR2 (germline): MGHDK, SYGVNS. Trimming removed 0 bases from V and 12 bases from J, with 11 bases in between. This CDR3 has 13 amino acids. In DNA, the CDR3 is TGTGCCAGCAGTGAATATCCAGAGGGAGAACTGTTTTTT. As protein: CASSEYPEGELFF.

This chain connects TRBV12-5 to TRBJ1-1; TRBD1 is a possible D gene (5 bases). The CDR3 spans 14 residues. From germline, CDR1 is LGHNT and CDR2 FRNRAP. Trimming stripped 6 bases from V and 5 bases from J, with 16 bases between. CDR3 sequence reads: CASGLARGGTEAFF. The CDR3 DNA sequence: TGTGCTAGTGGCCTCGCGAGGGGAGGGACTGAAGCTTTCTTT.

V and J are TRBV29-1 and TRBJ1-4, with a possible D match to TRBD1 (6 bases). Trimming removed 5 bases from V and 5 bases from J, with 12 bases in between. The CDR3 is made up of 13 amino acids. Per the germline V gene, CDR1 is SQVTM and CDR2 is ANQGSEA. The CDR3 sequence is CSVIQGVNEKLFF. The CDR3, as DNA: TGCAGCGTTATACAGGGTGTAAATGAAAAACTGTTTTTT. Full variable domain (remainder filled in from reference TRBV29-1 and TRBJ1-4): SAVISQKPSRDICQRGTSLTIQCQVDSQVTMMFWYRQQPGQSLTLIATANQGSEATYESGFVIDKFPISRPNLTFSTLTVSNMSPEDSSIYLCSVIQGVNEKLFFGSGTQLSVL.